The rows below give T cell receptor beta chains drawn from one sample of a study of cytomegalovirus exposure and HLA in healthy donors. Measured with immunoSEQ multiplex PCR; TCRdb has only the in-frame clones, and not every one. Counted here are over 250,000 clones, 75% to 90% occurring once; the ten biggest clones make up around 3.7%. The sample was PBMCs. These receptors came from a middle-aged man in good health and CMV-seropositive. Both conserved end residues are part of each CDR3.

length | V | CDR3
15 | TRBV29-1 | CSALVSTSGRAQQYF
15 | TRBV27 | CASSHRDRENNEQFF
15 | TRBV7-9 | CSSSTAVLSTDTQYF
13 | TRBV29-1 | CSVEAGLVDEQFF
12 | TRBV4-1 | CASSQGPYEQYF
16 | TRBV10-3 | CAISELGAGESQPQHF
15 | TRBV19 | CASSFGSGRGYEQFF
14 | TRBV10-3 | CAISGSGARTVQYF
13 | TRBV18 | CASSPGGQETQYF
13 | TRBV11-2 | CASSSSLLTEAFF
18 | TRBV15 | CATSRDLGAGESRETQYF
14 | TRBV9 | CASSVKLGYNEQFF
15 | TRBV13 | CASSSVDSSNYEQYF
15 | TRBV27 | CASSKTLTGGYIQYF
17 | TRBV4-3 | CASSQVASGVLADTQYF
14 | TRBV7-2 | CASSLVSGGAEAFF
14 | TRBV27 | CASSWTGENYGYTF
14 | TRBV5-1 | CASSLWTGGDEQYF
14 | TRBV6-1 | CASSEQGLNTEAFF
15 | TRBV19 | CASSQLAGGKGEQFF
16 | TRBV7-9 | CASSLFNRGPRGTQYF
15 | TRBV6-1 | CASSEWGQGANEQFF
17 | TRBV4-2 | CASSLLPSGASSYEQYF
13 | TRBV27 | CASSLGQRYGYTF
13 | TRBV7-9 | CASSPTSEREQYF
15 | TRBV7-6 | CASSRSGQGNTEAFF
17 | TRBV13 | CASSYLAGGPGSYEQYF
14 | TRBV5-4 | CASSAPGHNSPLHF
13 | TRBV19 | CASSIGPGTEAFF
17 | TRBV4-1 | CASSQEAATSSYNEQFF
14 | TRBV29-1 | CSVSSGGVPDTQYF
15 | TRBV19 | CASSGYLGGDGEQFF
14 | TRBV5-1 | CASSLRGTGEGYTF
14 | TRBV6-1 | CASSEDRLSYEQYF
14 | TRBV30 | CAWSVQGGNQPQHF
15 | TRBV19 | CASRGQGRFNQPQHF
17 | TRBV5-4 | CASSRTSGTRRYNEQFF
14 | TRBV19 | CASQQGAGRNTIYF
15 | TRBV6-4 | CASSEFGTGVHTQYF
14 | TRBV4-1 | CASSQGGGSPEQFF
13 | TRBV13 | CASSPGSSYEQYF
15 | TRBV7-8 | CASSSSTGSNTEAFF
14 | TRBV29-1 | CSVEGGDGANVLTF
15 | TRBV5-1 | CASSSTAATNEKLFF
15 | TRBV6-1 | CASSPNRAQNSPLHF
16 | TRBV5-1 | CASSSTGGWRSYEQYF
15 | TRBV5-1 | CASSLAAGYEDTQYF
14 | TRBV5-4 | CASSPDRNSYEQYF
15 | TRBV7-2 | CASSTQGQLEETQYF
13 | TRBV7-3 | CASSRGQQETQYF
14 | TRBV19 | CASSILVSYNEQFF
17 | TRBV27 | CASSPLQLAEEKNEQFF
14 | TRBV19 | CASREDRGLQPQHF
19 | TRBV18 | CASSPVTGQGVSSSYEQYF